The entry below describes one TCR beta chain. This sample is drawn from a study of blood T cell repertoires in COVID-19. V gave up 6 bases and J gave up 5 bases; unmatched junction bases: 9. The CDR3 has 15 residues. CDR1 MNHEY and CDR2 SVGAGI come from the germline V gene. Original processing notes: Estimated nucleated cell counts came from reference gene primer amplification. Libraries were prepared by immunoSEQ multiplex PCR; TCRdb keeps only in-frame clonotypes and omits some of them. V and J calls and clone size are as listed in that table; D and trimming were resolved from the DNA. The data show over 150,000 clones, approximately 85% seen once.

This chain uses TRBV6-5 with TRBJ2-2, with 7 positions matching TRBD1. The sequence derives from an elderly woman with COVID-19, enrolled during active disease. Source material: peripheral blood. The CDR3 spells CASSDRTGGTGELFF. The DNA of the CDR3 is TGTGCCAGCAGCGATAGGACAGGTGGAACCGGGGAGCTGTTTTTT.